This TCR beta chain stems from a study of shared clonotypes between healthy human individuals. Across the whole study: The donor group consisted of two women and a few men, aged 18 to 49. Study-level results: With four donors compared, roughly 5% of naive CD4 clonotypes were shared. The study generally estimated greater richness for naive than memory subsets. Limited genetic and exposure-history diversity came from having few donors.

Method: immunoSEQ multiplex PCR; TCRdb's copy keeps in-frame clones and lacks some. The table has millions of clones, about 93% seen once. With regard to this clone: Its antigen is as yet unknown.

Naive CD8 populations comprised CD45RO-negative cells positively selected for CCR7, excluding terminally differentiated effector memory CD45RA+ cells. V was clipped by 0 bases and J by 12 bases, with 12 bases between them. Germline values: CDR1 MNHNS, CDR2 SASEGT. The CDR3 extends over 12 amino acids. Sequences were obtained from naive CD8+ T cells from PBMCs. This clonotype originated in a man younger than 30 in good health. Some clones in this sample may be carry-over from other donors' samples. The chain joins TRBV6-1 to TRBJ2-7; D is unresolved. CDR3 amino acids: CASSEAAAFRYF. DNA for the CDR3: TGTGCCAGCAGTGAAGCGGCAGCCTTTAGGTACTTC.